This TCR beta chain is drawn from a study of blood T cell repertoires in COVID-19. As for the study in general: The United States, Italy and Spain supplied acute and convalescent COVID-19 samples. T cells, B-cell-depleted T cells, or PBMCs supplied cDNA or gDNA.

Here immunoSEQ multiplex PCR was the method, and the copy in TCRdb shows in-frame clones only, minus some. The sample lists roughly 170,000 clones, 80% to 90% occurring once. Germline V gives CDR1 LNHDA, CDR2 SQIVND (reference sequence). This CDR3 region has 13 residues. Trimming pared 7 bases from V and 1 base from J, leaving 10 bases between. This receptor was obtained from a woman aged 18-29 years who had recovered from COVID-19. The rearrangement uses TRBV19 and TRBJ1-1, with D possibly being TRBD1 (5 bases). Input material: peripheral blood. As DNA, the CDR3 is TGTGCCAGTACCCAGACAGAGAACACTGAAGCTTTCTTT. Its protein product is CASTQTENTEAFF. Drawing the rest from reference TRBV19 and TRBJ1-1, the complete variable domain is DGGITQSPKYLFRKEGQNVTLSCEQNLNHDAMYWYRQDPGQGLRLIYYSQIVNDFQKGDIAEGYSVSREKKESFPLTVTSAQKNPTAFYLCASTQTENTEAFFGQGTRLTVV.